Given below is one T cell receptor (beta chain) in context. Antigen specificity is unknown. This entry comes from a study of T cell responses to AZD1222 COVID-19 vaccine. On the study more broadly: Whether given at about 4 or about 12 weeks, second doses were pooled.

Whole-study findings and limits: White British people made up most donors, females outnumbered males, and clonal diversity was possibly underestimated.

This table comes from immunoSEQ multiplex PCR, and its TCRdb copy is limited to in-frame clones, with some not included. Of 120,000 to 150,000 clones in the sample, about nine tenths were seen once. Sequences were derived from peripheral blood, sampled on day 0 of AZD1222 vaccination. The source is an adult in good health.

CDR3 in DNA: TGTGCCAGCAGCGCCCTGACTTGGGATGAGCAGTTCTTC. It is translated as CASSALTWDEQFF. The V gene is TRBV3-1 (or the pseudogene TRBV3-2), the J gene TRBJ2-1; D is undetermined. V was clipped by 5 bases and J by 8 bases, with 13 bases between them. The CDR3 is 13 residues long. Per the germline V gene, CDR1 is LGHDT and CDR2 is YNNKEL (reference sequence).